The clone carrying this TCR beta chain was recorded only once. Antigen specificity is unknown. These data come from a study of T cells after yellow fever vaccination. At the level of the study: Preparation used SMART-Seq v4 Ultra Low Input for the low-cell-number fractions. General study findings and limits: Weaker, the secondary response peaked sooner, at day 5 versus 15.

Universal primer sites and UMIs were introduced during 5'RACE template-switching synthesis of TCR cDNA. Using its own MiXCR run on the 5' RACE reads, TCRdb lists one record per CDR3 protein. This sample yields around 400,000 distinct CDR3 sequences, of which about 9.9% are seen a single time; less than 20% belongs to the top ten. Germline values: CDR1 KGHSH, CDR2 LQKENI. This CDR3 contains 13 residues. The V end lost 4 bases, the J end lost 7 bases, and 13 bases lay between the germline ends. Material: PBMCs, obtained on the day of the first yellow fever vaccination. The sequence came from a man between 18 and 29 years old who received the YFV17D yellow fever vaccine. V gene TRBV18 combines with J gene TRBJ1-1, with D perhaps matching TRBD1 (5 bases). In DNA, the CDR3 is TGTGCCAGCTCACTCGAACAAGGGGTTGAAGCTTTCTTT. Its translation is CASSLEQGVEAFF.